This T cell receptor beta chain was retrieved from a study of beta chain features in type 1 diabetes. Overall study findings and caveats: The study found moderately but significantly shorter TCRB CDR3s in all four CD4+ subsets of Type 1 diabetes patients.

Regarding this clone: What it recognizes is unknown.

Isolated RNA was reverse transcribed in full, so expressed TCRB transcripts were sequenced. Generated by immunoSEQ multiplex PCR, the TCRdb table keeps only in-frame clones and is missing some. Of 860,000 or so clones listed, roughly 17% are singletons. Germline values: CDR1 SEHNR, CDR2 FQNEAQ (reference sequence). V gave up 4 bases and J gave up 3 bases; unmatched junction bases: 5. There are 14 residues in the CDR3. The genes are TRBV7-9 and TRBJ2-7; 8 nucleotides agree with TRBD1. Sequencing was performed on naive CD4+ T cells from blood. This clonotype originated in a woman in her late teens or twenties in good health. In DNA, the CDR3 is TGTGCCAGCAGCTCCCAGGGGGCAAGCTACGAGCAGTACTTC. It translates to CASSSQGASYEQYF.